Below are 16 T cell receptor beta chains sequenced from a single sample in a study of blood T cell dynamics during melanoma immunotherapy. Time point reported: pre-treatment baseline. Assay used: immunoSEQ multiplex PCR; TCRdb lists only in-frame clones, some missing. The table lists roughly 15,000 clones, around 84% of them singletons. The sample here was blood, taken from a patient treated with checkpoint blockade. The receptors shown here come from a human donor with melanoma.

The chain recombines TRBV7-9 with TRBJ2-5; D not certain. Trimming stripped 10 bases from V and 3 bases from J, with 12 bases between. Germline lookup yields CDR1 SEHNR and CDR2 FQNEAQ (reference sequence). The CDR3 extends over 12 amino acids. The CDR3 region is CAKNRLEETQYF. The CDR3 DNA reads as TGTGCCAAAAATCGGCTAGAAGAGACCCAGTACTTC.

This clone was seen just once. V usage is TRBV13 and J usage is TRBJ2-1, with TRBD2 identical over 15 bases. Germline V CDR1 and CDR2: PRHDT, FYEKMQ (reference sequence). CDR3 length: 16 amino acids. Trimming removed 5 bases from V and 4 bases from J; junction bases left unmatched: 3. CDR3 nucleotide sequence: TGTGCCAGCAGCCCCGGGACTAGCGGGGGGTACAATGAGCAGTTCTTC. This gives the protein CASSPGTSGGYNEQFF.

The chain has TRBV19 and TRBJ1-1; 9 bases match TRBD1. The junction had 0 bases not matched to a gene; V was cut back by 4 bases and J by 3 bases. Germline loops: CDR1 LNHDA, CDR2 SQIVND (reference sequence). CDR3 length equals 13 residues. CDR3 protein: CASSRQGDTEAFF. The CDR3 bases are TGTGCCAGTAGTAGACAGGGGGACACTGAAGCTTTCTTT.

The chain combines TRBV5-4 with TRBJ1-1; possibly TRBD1 for D (6 bases). V was pared by 4 bases and J by 5 bases, with 15 bases between. The CDR3 covers 14 residues. Germline V gene data show CDR1 as SGHNT and CDR2 as YYREEE (reference sequence). CDR3 in amino acids: CASSGTGQRTEAFF. In DNA form, the CDR3 reads TGTGCCAGCAGCGGTACAGGGCAGAGGACTGAAGCTTTCTTT.

This clone appeared a single time. This sequence joins TRBV7-2 and TRBJ2-3; a possible D gene is TRBD2 (6 bases). The germline V gene encodes CDR1 SGHTA and CDR2 FQGNSA. CDR3 size: 16 residues. V lost 0 bases to trimming and J lost 3 bases, with 13 bases between them. Here the CDR3 reads CASSLAGSGSTDTQYF. CDR3 in DNA: TGTGCCAGCAGCTTAGCGGGTAGCGGATCAACAGATACGCAGTATTTT.

This clone was recorded once. The rearrangement links TRBV19 to TRBJ1-3; no reliable D call. CDR3 size: 15 residues. V lost 7 bases and J 0 bases, leaving 13 bases between the germline ends. Germline values: CDR1 LNHDA, CDR2 SQIVND (reference sequence). The CDR3 nucleotides are TGTGCCAGTAAGCCCTCGGCCGACTCTGGAAACACCATATATTTT. It is translated as CASKPSADSGNTIYF.

This chain links TRBV30 with TRBJ1-4; the D gene is possibly TRBD1 (5 bases). V was cut by 3 bases and J by 1 base, with 9 bases left in between. The CDR3 has 14 residues. In germline, CDR1 is GTSNPN, CDR2 SVGIG (reference sequence). The CDR3 spells CAWRGEETNEKLFF. In nucleotides, the CDR3 is TGTGCCTGGAGAGGGGAGGAAACTAATGAAAAACTGTTTTTT.

V usage is TRBV27 and J usage is TRBJ1-2; tentatively, D is TRBD1 (6 bases). The CDR3 loop spans 13 amino acids. Trimming left V 8 bases short and J 5 bases short, with 15 bases between. Germline V CDR1 and CDR2: MNHEY, SMNVEV (reference sequence). Written as DNA, the CDR3 is TGTGCCAGCGGCCCACAGGGCGAGTATGGCTACACCTTC. It translates to CASGPQGEYGYTF.

The chain joins TRBV5-4 to TRBJ2-2; a weak D match, TRBD2 (5 bases). Deletions cut 0 bases from V and 5 bases from J, with 11 bases between. This CDR3 is built from 15 residues. CDR1 is SGHNT and CDR2 is YYREEE in the germline V gene (reference sequence). The CDR3 loop is CASSLDAGGTGELFF. CDR3 DNA: TGTGCCAGCAGCTTGGATGCCGGAGGTACCGGGGAGCTGTTTTTT.

V gene TRBV9 combines with J gene TRBJ1-1; D is ambiguous. Germline V lookup: CDR1 SGDLS, CDR2 YYNGEE. This CDR3 has 12 amino acids. Deletions cut 6 bases from V and 7 bases from J, with 13 bases between. The CDR3 nucleotides are TGTGCCAGCACCGCCAGGACCGGTGAAGCTTTCTTT. Its protein is CASTARTGEAFF.

The V gene is TRBV7-2, the J gene TRBJ2-2; D is perhaps TRBD1 (6 bases). CDR1 and CDR2 (germline): SGHTA, FQGNSA. V was clipped by 2 bases and J by 0 bases, with 10 bases between them. This CDR3 is 16 amino acids long. As DNA, the CDR3 is TGTGCCAGCAGCTTATCCTGGACAGCGAACACCGGGGAGCTGTTTTTT. Protein sequence: CASSLSWTANTGELFF.

V usage is TRBV29-1 and J usage is TRBJ2-2; D gene ambiguous. Germline CDR1 and CDR2: SQVTM and ANQGSEA. CDR3 length: 14 residues. V was pared by 3 bases and J by 0 bases, with 8 bases between. CDR3 loop: CSVERSANTGELFF. The CDR3 DNA sequence: TGCAGCGTTGAGCGGTCCGCGAACACCGGGGAGCTGTTTTTT.

This chain joins TRBV2 and TRBJ2-7, with a possible D match to TRBD2 (5 bases). The germline V gene encodes CDR1 SNHLY and CDR2 FYNNEI. The CDR3 covers 12 residues. Trimming removed 7 bases at V and 2 bases at J, with 9 bases between. This CDR3 reads CASTSSTYEQYF. The CDR3 DNA sequence: TGTGCCAGCACTAGCAGTACCTACGAGCAGTACTTC.

The chain carries TRBV19 and TRBJ1-4, with D unresolved. This CDR3 is built from 13 residues. Trimming took 9 bases from V and 8 from J, leaving 16 bases between them. CDR1 is LNHDA, CDR2 SQIVND, per germline (reference sequence). The chain's CDR3 is CASQTRQAEKLFF. The CDR3 DNA follows: TGTGCCAGCCAAACCCGGCAAGCCGAAAAACTGTTTTTT.

V and J are TRBV6-5 and TRBJ2-3, with TRBD2 as a possible D gene (6 bases). The germline gives CDR1 MNHEY, CDR2 SVGAGI. Trimming removed 1 base from V and 5 bases from J, with 13 bases in between. CDR3 length equals 15 residues. DNA for the CDR3: TGTGCCAGCAGTTACTATCGGCAGGGAGGAGATACGCAGTATTTT. It encodes CASSYYRQGGDTQYF.

This chain uses TRBV6-6 with TRBJ1-5; the D gene is possibly TRBD1 (6 bases). Trimming took 8 bases from V and 2 from J, leaving 13 bases between them. Looked up from germline, CDR1 is MNHNY and CDR2 is SVGAGI (reference sequence). The CDR3 covers 14 residues. The CDR3: CASGYSGGNQPQHF. The CDR3 DNA reads TGTGCCAGCGGATATTCAGGGGGCAATCAGCCCCAGCATTTT.